Listed below are T cell receptor beta chains from one sample, sequenced in a study of cytomegalovirus exposure and HLA in healthy donors. The method was immunoSEQ multiplex PCR; TCRdb's version includes in-frame clones alone and lacks a portion of them. The data show some 98,000 clones, under 70% seen once. The sequenced sample was PBMCs. The receptors come from a man aged 45-65 years in good health and CMV-seronegative. Each CDR3 is given with its conserved first and last residue. Each record gives: V gene, D gene, J gene, clone size, CDR3 DNA, CDR3 protein. A D gene is named only where the DNA matches it firmly. The size field is filled for only some rows; it gives once, few, many or a size class.

V: TRBV2
D: TRBD1
J: TRBJ2-3
size: NA
DNA: TGTGCCAGCAGCGGACAGGGGGCGGGAGTAGGAGATACGCAGTATTTT
CDR3: CASSGQGAGVGDTQYF

V: TRBV2
D: NA
J: TRBJ1-2
size: once
DNA: TGTGCCAGCCGGGACAATCGGTTCGGAGATGGCTACACCTTC
CDR3: CASRDNRFGDGYTF

V: TRBV4-1
D: TRBD2
J: TRBJ2-1
size: few
DNA: TGCGCCAGCAGCCGGGGAGGACTAGCGGGTAATCCCTGGGGTGAGCAGTTCTTC
CDR3: CASSRGGLAGNPWGEQFF

V: TRBV18
D: TRBD1
J: TRBJ1-3
size: NA
DNA: TGTGCCAGCTCAAACCCGGGACAGGGTCTTGGAAACACCATATATTTT
CDR3: CASSNPGQGLGNTIYF

V: TRBV7-8
D: NA
J: TRBJ1-1
size: NA
DNA: TGTGCCAGCAGCTACTTTCTGGGGGGGTATTCGATGAACACTGAAGCTTTCTTT
CDR3: CASSYFLGGYSMNTEAFF

V: TRBV9
D: NA
J: TRBJ1-2
size: NA
DNA: TGTGCCAGCAGCGTGGGGGGGGGTACTAACTATGGCTACACCTTC
CDR3: CASSVGGGTNYGYTF

V: TRBV28
D: TRBD1
J: TRBJ1-2
size: NA
DNA: TGTGCCAGCAGACCCTCTGGACAGGGTGACTATGGCTACACCTTC
CDR3: CASRPSGQGDYGYTF

V: TRBV9
D: TRBD2
J: TRBJ2-3
size: NA
DNA: TGTGCCAGCAGCGCCACGGGGGGTTCGGATACGCAGTATTTT
CDR3: CASSATGGSDTQYF

V: TRBV28
D: TRBD2
J: TRBJ2-7
size: NA
DNA: TGTGCCAGCAGTCGGACTAGCGGCTTCTACGAGCAGTACTTC
CDR3: CASSRTSGFYEQYF

V: TRBV2
D: TRBD1
J: TRBJ1-5
size: NA
DNA: TGTGCCAGCAGTGAAGGACAGGGCGGTCAGCCCCAGCATTTT
CDR3: CASSEGQGGQPQHF

V: TRBV5-1
D: NA
J: TRBJ1-5
size: NA
DNA: TGCGCCAGCAGCCCCCAGGGAAGCAATCAGCCCCAGCATTTT
CDR3: CASSPQGSNQPQHF

V: TRBV28
D: NA
J: TRBJ1-6
size: NA
DNA: TGTGCCAGCAGTACTGGGACAAAAGATAATTCACCCCTCCACTTT
CDR3: CASSTGTKDNSPLHF

V: TRBV14
D: NA
J: TRBJ1-1
size: NA
DNA: TGTGCCAGCAGAGATCAGGGGAACACTGAAGCTTTCTTT
CDR3: CASRDQGNTEAFF

V: TRBV9
D: NA
J: TRBJ1-3
size: few
DNA: TGTGCCAGCAGCGTAGACCGGGGTTATGGAAACACCATATATTTT
CDR3: CASSVDRGYGNTIYF

V: TRBV30
D: NA
J: TRBJ2-3
size: NA
DNA: TGTGCCTGGAAGGCGGCAGATACGCAGTATTTT
CDR3: CAWKAADTQYF

V: TRBV5-6
D: NA
J: TRBJ2-7
size: few
DNA: TGTGCCAGCAGCTTGGTTCGGGGGGCAAGGCGCGAGCAGTACTTC
CDR3: CASSLVRGARREQYF

V: TRBV10-3
D: TRBD1
J: TRBJ1-2
size: NA
DNA: TGTGCCATCAGTGAGAGGGCAGGGGGCGTCGGTGGTGGCTACACCTTC
CDR3: CAISERAGGVGGGYTF

V: TRBV5-4
D: NA
J: TRBJ1-1
size: few
DNA: TGTGCCAGCAGCGTTACAGGGATCTATACTGAAGCTTTCTTT
CDR3: CASSVTGIYTEAFF

V: TRBV7-9
D: TRBD1
J: TRBJ2-3
size: NA
DNA: TGTGCCAGCAGCTTAGAGGAGACAGGGAGCACAGATACGCAGTATTTT
CDR3: CASSLEETGSTDTQYF

V: TRBV28
D: NA
J: TRBJ2-2
size: NA
DNA: TGTGCCAGCAGTGGGCTGAAAACCGGGGAGCTGTTTTTT
CDR3: CASSGLKTGELFF

V: TRBV18
D: NA
J: TRBJ2-5
size: NA
DNA: TGTGCCAGCTCACCATTTGACAGAAGGAGCCAAGAGACCCAGTACTTC
CDR3: CASSPFDRRSQETQYF

V: TRBV2
D: TRBD1
J: TRBJ2-1
size: NA
DNA: TGTGCCAGCAGTGTGTCCGGTCTACAGGGGGTCTCCTACAATGAGCAGTTCTTC
CDR3: CASSVSGLQGVSYNEQFF

V: TRBV28
D: NA
J: TRBJ1-2
size: few
DNA: TGTTCGGCGGGGCGATTAAACTATGGCTACACCTTC
CDR3: CSAGRLNYGYTF

V: TRBV14
D: NA
J: TRBJ1-1
size: few
DNA: TGTGCCAGCAGCCAAGTATGGGGTTACAGGGAGAGCACTGAAGCTTTCTTT
CDR3: CASSQVWGYRESTEAFF

V: TRBV19
D: NA
J: TRBJ2-3
size: NA
DNA: TGTGCCAGTAGTATTGCAGGCGTTAGCACAGATACGCAGTATTTT
CDR3: CASSIAGVSTDTQYF

V: TRBV29-1
D: NA
J: TRBJ2-3
size: NA
DNA: TGCAGCGCCGATCGGTCCGCTACAGATACGCAGTATTTT
CDR3: CSADRSATDTQYF

V: TRBV2
D: NA
J: TRBJ2-5
size: NA
DNA: TGTGCCAGCAGTGACCCCGCGGGACGGGCGGAGACCCAGTACTTC
CDR3: CASSDPAGRAETQYF

V: TRBV6-5
D: TRBD1
J: TRBJ1-6
size: NA
DNA: TGTGCCAGCAGTTCTCAACCACAGGGGGCAGGTTCACCCCTCCACTTT
CDR3: CASSSQPQGAGSPLHF

V: TRBV6-5
D: NA
J: TRBJ1-1
size: NA
DNA: TGTGCCACCCGGACGGGGGAGAACACTGAAGCTTTCTTT
CDR3: CATRTGENTEAFF

V: TRBV5-1
D: NA
J: TRBJ1-2
size: NA
DNA: TGCGCCAGCAGCCCGGGGAGGGAATTTGGCTACACCTTC
CDR3: CASSPGREFGYTF

V: TRBV10-3
D: TRBD1
J: TRBJ2-7
size: NA
DNA: TGTGCCATCAGTGAGGCAGGGGGAAATTCCTACGAGCAGTACTTC
CDR3: CAISEAGGNSYEQYF

V: TRBV28
D: NA
J: TRBJ1-2
size: NA
DNA: TGTGCCACTACGACATTTAACTATGGCTACACCTTC
CDR3: CATTTFNYGYTF

V: TRBV4-2
D: TRBD2
J: TRBJ2-1
size: NA
DNA: TGTGCCAGCAGCCAAGAAGTAGCGGGGCCCTCCTACAATGAGCAGTTCTTC
CDR3: CASSQEVAGPSYNEQFF

V: TRBV6-9
D: TRBD2
J: TRBJ2-1
size: NA
DNA: TGTGCCAGCACCCCCGGCCCAGCGGGGGGATGCAATGAGCAGTTCTTC
CDR3: CASTPGPAGGCNEQFF

V: TRBV4-2
D: NA
J: TRBJ2-6
size: NA
DNA: TGTGCCAGCAGCCTACAGGGTTCTGGGGCCAACGTCCTGACTTTC
CDR3: CASSLQGSGANVLTF

V: TRBV4-3
D: TRBD1
J: TRBJ2-7
size: NA
DNA: TGCGCCAGCAGCCAAGGGCCGGGACAGACATTCTACGAGCAGTACTTC
CDR3: CASSQGPGQTFYEQYF

V: TRBV28
D: NA
J: TRBJ2-5
size: NA
DNA: TGTGCCATCTCAGTCAGTAACCAAGAGACCCAGTACTTC
CDR3: CAISVSNQETQYF

V: TRBV6-6
D: TRBD2
J: TRBJ2-3
size: NA
DNA: TGTGCCAGCAGTTACTCAGCAGCGGGGGGGACAGATACGCAGTATTTT
CDR3: CASSYSAAGGTDTQYF

V: TRBV11-2
D: TRBD2
J: TRBJ2-2
size: NA
DNA: TGTGCCAGCAGACCCGTCCGGCGGGGGGGCGTGAACACCGGGGAGCTGTTTTTT
CDR3: CASRPVRRGGVNTGELFF

V: TRBV6-1
D: NA
J: TRBJ1-2
size: NA
DNA: TGTGCCAGCAGTGTCGAGAGAGGGGGATATGGCTACACCTTC
CDR3: CASSVERGGYGYTF

V: TRBV6-5
D: NA
J: TRBJ2-1
size: NA
DNA: TGTGCCAGCAGTTACTCAAGTGGAGTCTACAATGAGCAGTTCTTC
CDR3: CASSYSSGVYNEQFF

V: TRBV5-1
D: NA
J: TRBJ2-7
size: few
DNA: TGCGCCAGCAGCTTGGCAGGGGTGCCCTCCTACGAGCAGTACTTC
CDR3: CASSLAGVPSYEQYF

V: TRBV7-8
D: TRBD2
J: TRBJ2-4
size: once
DNA: TGTGCCAGCAGCCCCCGACTAGCGGGGGGCCCACTAGCCAAAAACATTCAGTACTTC
CDR3: CASSPRLAGGPLAKNIQYF

V: TRBV7-9
D: NA
J: TRBJ2-7
size: NA
DNA: TGTGCCAGCACCGCTTTCCAGGGATCCTCCGGGGAGCAGTACTTC
CDR3: CASTAFQGSSGEQYF

V: TRBV11-3
D: NA
J: TRBJ2-3
size: NA
DNA: TGTGCCAGCAGCCCCGCGCGGGCAGATACGCAGTATTTT
CDR3: CASSPARADTQYF

V: TRBV7-2
D: NA
J: TRBJ2-1
size: few
DNA: TGTGCCAGCAGCTTAGGACTACTAGATGAGCAGTTCTTC
CDR3: CASSLGLLDEQFF

V: TRBV5-4
D: TRBD1
J: TRBJ2-3
size: NA
DNA: TGTGCCAGCAGCGAAAGACAGGGAATGGGCACAGATACGCAGTATTTT
CDR3: CASSERQGMGTDTQYF

V: TRBV29-1
D: NA
J: TRBJ2-7
size: once
DNA: TGCAGCGGGGCGCACAGTTTGGACGAGCAGTACTTC
CDR3: CSGAHSLDEQYF